Presented here are 8 T cell receptor beta chains from one specimen sequenced in a study of T cells after posttransplantation cyclophosphamide. Assay used: immunoSEQ multiplex PCR; TCRdb lists only in-frame clones, some missing. The top ten clones hold 0.2% to 0.3% of a sample with about 10,000 clones, roughly 98% of them seen once. Sequenced: naive CD8+ T cells sorted from PBMCs. These receptors were collected from a man aged 50 or older in good health, CMV-negative, and a related stem cell transplant donor.

This chain uses TRBV27 with TRBJ1-6; D possibly corresponds to TRBD1 (6 bases). Trimming removed 1 base at V and 7 bases at J, with 8 bases between. Germline-derived CDR1 and CDR2 are MNHEY and SMNVEV (reference sequence). CDR3 length: 14 residues. CDR3 sequence reads: CASSLLGTNSPLHF. Written as DNA, the CDR3 is TGTGCCAGCAGTTTATTGGGGACAAATTCACCCCTCCACTTT.

The chain has TRBV27 and TRBJ1-2, with 7 positions matching TRBD1. This CDR3 has 19 residues. Germline-derived CDR1 and CDR2 are MNHEY and SMNVEV (reference sequence). The V gene end was trimmed by 0 bases and the J gene end by 8 bases; junction bases not matched to a gene: 21. The CDR3 DNA is TGTGCCAGCAGTTTATCGCAGGGGGACAGAGGGCCTGCAGAGGGAGGCTACACCTTC. It translates to CASSLSQGDRGPAEGGYTF.

This clone was detected once. The rearrangement joins TRBV7-8 to TRBJ2-1, with 10 bases matching TRBD1. The CDR3 is made up of 16 amino acids. The germline V gene encodes CDR1 SGHVS and CDR2 FQNEAQ. Trimming removed 3 bases from V and 10 bases from J; junction bases left unmatched: 12. The CDR3 nucleotides read TGTGCCAGCAGCTTCCTCCGGGACAGGGGTACTGTAGAGCAGTTCTTC. Its protein product is CASSFLRDRGTVEQFF.

The chain uses TRBV11-2 and TRBJ2-7, with 10 bases lining up with TRBD2. The V gene's germline CDR1 is SGHAT and CDR2 FQNNGV. The trim removed 1 base at V and 4 bases at J, leaving 7 bases unmatched. This CDR3 contains 16 residues. For the CDR3, the DNA is TGTGCCAGCAGCTTAGGAGCTAGCGGGAGCGGGTACGAGCAGTACTTC. Protein product: CASSLGASGSGYEQYF. Variable domain in full (rest from reference TRBV11-2 and TRBJ2-7): EAGVAQSPRYKIIEKRQSVAFWCNPISGHATLYWYQQILGQGPKLLIQFQNNGVVDDSQLPKDRFSAERLKGVDSTLKIQPAKLEDSAVYLCASSLGASGSGYEQYFGPGTRLTVT.

A single count supports this clone. Other DNA sequences of this sample code for an identical CDR3. J is TRBJ2-1 and V is TRBV19, with D maybe TRBD1 (6 bases). CDR3 size: 16 residues. With 0 bases removed from V and 6 bases from J, the gap between germline ends came to 15 bases. CDR1 and CDR2 (germline): LNHDA, SQIVND (reference sequence). The chain's CDR3 is CASSIDLGDRSNEQFF. DNA of the CDR3: TGTGCCAGTAGTATAGATCTAGGAGACAGGAGCAATGAGCAGTTCTTC.

This clone was observed once. The rearrangement links TRBV11-3 to TRBJ2-7; D uncertain. The CDR3 runs to 11 residues. V gave up 4 bases and J gave up 9 bases, with 10 bases separating them. Germline CDR1 SGHNT, CDR2 YENEEA. The CDR3 DNA reads TGTGCCAGCAGCTCTCCAGTGGTGCAGTACTTC. Translating it yields CASSSPVVQYF. The full variable domain, completed using reference TRBV11-3 and TRBJ2-7, is EAGVVQSPRYKIIEKKQPVAFWCNPISGHNTLYWYLQNLGQGPELLIRYENEEAVDDSQLPKDRFSAERLKGVDSTLKIQPAELGDSAVYLCASSSPVVQYFGPGTRLTVT.

V and J are TRBV5-8 and TRBJ2-1, with 8 bases fitting TRBD2. Germline CDR1 is SGHTS and CDR2 is YDEGEE. The junction had 5 bases not matched to a gene; V was cut back by 0 bases and J by 6 bases. This CDR3 is built from 15 residues. DNA of the CDR3: TGTGCCAGCAGCTTGGACAGCGGGAGCTTCAATGAGCAGTTCTTC. Its protein is CASSLDSGSFNEQFF.

The chain combines TRBV7-9 with TRBJ2-1, with 7 nucleotides matching TRBD2. Germline V gene sequence: CDR1 SEHNR, CDR2 FQNEAQ (reference sequence). The CDR3 extends over 13 amino acids. With 2 bases clipped from V and 10 bases from J, the junction kept 5 bases outside the gene matches. CDR3 coding DNA: TGTGCCAGCAGCTTATTGGGGGGAGGGGAGCAGTTCTTC. This encodes CASSLLGGGEQFF.